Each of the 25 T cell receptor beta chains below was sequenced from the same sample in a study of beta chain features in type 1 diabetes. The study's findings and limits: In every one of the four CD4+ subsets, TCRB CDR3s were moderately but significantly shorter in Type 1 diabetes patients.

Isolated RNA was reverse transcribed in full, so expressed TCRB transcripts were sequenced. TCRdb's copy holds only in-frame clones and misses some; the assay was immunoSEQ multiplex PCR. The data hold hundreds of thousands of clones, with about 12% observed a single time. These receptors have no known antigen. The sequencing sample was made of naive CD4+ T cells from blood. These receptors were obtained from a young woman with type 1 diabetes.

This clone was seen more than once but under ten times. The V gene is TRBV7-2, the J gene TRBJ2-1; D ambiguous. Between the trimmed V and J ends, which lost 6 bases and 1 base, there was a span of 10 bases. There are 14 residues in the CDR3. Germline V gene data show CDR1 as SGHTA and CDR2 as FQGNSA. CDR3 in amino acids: CASRGVFSYNEQFF. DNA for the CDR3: TGTGCCAGCAGAGGAGTGTTTTCCTACAATGAGCAGTTCTTC.

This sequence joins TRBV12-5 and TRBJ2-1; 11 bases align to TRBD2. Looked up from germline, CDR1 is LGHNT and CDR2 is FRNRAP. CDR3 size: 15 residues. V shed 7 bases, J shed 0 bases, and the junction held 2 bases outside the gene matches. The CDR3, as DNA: TGTGCTAGTGCCACTAGCGGGGGCTCCTACAATGAGCAGTTCTTC. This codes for CASATSGGSYNEQFF.

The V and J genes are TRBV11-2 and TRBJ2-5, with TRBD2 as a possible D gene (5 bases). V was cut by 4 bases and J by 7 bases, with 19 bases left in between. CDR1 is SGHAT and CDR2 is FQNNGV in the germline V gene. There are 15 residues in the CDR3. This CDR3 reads CASSSEAPFRGTQYF. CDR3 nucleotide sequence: TGTGCCAGCAGCTCGGAGGCACCCTTCCGAGGGACCCAGTACTTC.

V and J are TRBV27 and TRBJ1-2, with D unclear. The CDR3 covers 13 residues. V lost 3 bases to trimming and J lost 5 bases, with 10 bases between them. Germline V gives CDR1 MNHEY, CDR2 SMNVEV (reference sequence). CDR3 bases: TGTGCCAGCAGTTTTGTAGGAGAATATGGCTACACCTTC. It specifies CASSFVGEYGYTF.

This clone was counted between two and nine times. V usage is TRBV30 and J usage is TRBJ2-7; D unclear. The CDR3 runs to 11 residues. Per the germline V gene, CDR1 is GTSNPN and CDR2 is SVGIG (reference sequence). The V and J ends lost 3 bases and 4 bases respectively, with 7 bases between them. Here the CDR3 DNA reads TGTGCCTGGAGGGCCTTGTACGAGCAGTACTTC. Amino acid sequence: CAWRALYEQYF.

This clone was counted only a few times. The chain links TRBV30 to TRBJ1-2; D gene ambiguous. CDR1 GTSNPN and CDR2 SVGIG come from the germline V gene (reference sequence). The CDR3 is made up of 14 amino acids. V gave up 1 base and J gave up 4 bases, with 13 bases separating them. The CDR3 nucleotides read TGTGCCTGGAGTGATGTAGCGTCAGCCTATGGCTACACCTTC. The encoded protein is CAWSDVASAYGYTF.

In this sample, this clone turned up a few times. The DNA for the CDR3 is TGTGCCAGCTCACCACCGACAGGGAACTACGAGCAGTACTTC. It codes for CASSPPTGNYEQYF. This chain uses TRBV18 with TRBJ2-7, with 7 bases identical to TRBD1. Germline V gene sequence: CDR1 KGHSH, CDR2 LQKENI. The CDR3 totals 14 residues. Trimming at V came to 0 bases and at J to 3 bases, leaving 2 bases not matched to a gene.

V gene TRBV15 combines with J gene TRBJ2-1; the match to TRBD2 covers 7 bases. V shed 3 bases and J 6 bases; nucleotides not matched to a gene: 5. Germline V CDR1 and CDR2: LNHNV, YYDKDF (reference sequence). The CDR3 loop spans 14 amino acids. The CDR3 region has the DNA TGTGCCACCAGCAGGGCGGGACTATCCAATGAGCAGTTCTTC. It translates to CATSRAGLSNEQFF.

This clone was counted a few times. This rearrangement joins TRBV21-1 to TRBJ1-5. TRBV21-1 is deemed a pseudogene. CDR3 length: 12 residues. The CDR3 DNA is TGTGCCTCTCCCTATAGCAATCAGCCCCAGCATTTT. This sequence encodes CASPYSNQPQHF.

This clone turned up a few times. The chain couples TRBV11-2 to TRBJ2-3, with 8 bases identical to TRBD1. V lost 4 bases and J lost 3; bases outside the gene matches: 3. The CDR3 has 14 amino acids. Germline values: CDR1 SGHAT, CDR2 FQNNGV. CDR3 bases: TGTGCCAGCAGCTCGGACAGGGCTACAGATACGCAGTATTTT. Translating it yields CASSSDRATDTQYF.

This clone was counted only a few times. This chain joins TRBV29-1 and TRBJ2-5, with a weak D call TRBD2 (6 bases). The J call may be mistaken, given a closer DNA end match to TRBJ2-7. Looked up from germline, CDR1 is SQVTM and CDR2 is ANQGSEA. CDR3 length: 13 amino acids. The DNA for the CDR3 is TGCAGCGTTGAGGGGGACTCTCAGTACGAGCAGTACTTC. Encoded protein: CSVEGDSQYEQYF.

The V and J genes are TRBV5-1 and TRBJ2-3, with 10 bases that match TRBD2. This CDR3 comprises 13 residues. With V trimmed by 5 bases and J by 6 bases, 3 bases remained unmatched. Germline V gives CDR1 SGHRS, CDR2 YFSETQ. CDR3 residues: CASSQTSGDTQYF. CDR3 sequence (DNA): TGCGCCAGCAGTCAGACTAGCGGGGATACGCAGTATTTT.

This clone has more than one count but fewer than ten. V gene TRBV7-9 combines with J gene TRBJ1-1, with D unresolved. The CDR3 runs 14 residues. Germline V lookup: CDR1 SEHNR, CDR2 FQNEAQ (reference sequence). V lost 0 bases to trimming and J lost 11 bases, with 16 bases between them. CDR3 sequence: CASSLARQAPGAFF. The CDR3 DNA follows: TGTGCCAGCAGCTTAGCGCGGCAAGCCCCTGGGGCTTTCTTT.

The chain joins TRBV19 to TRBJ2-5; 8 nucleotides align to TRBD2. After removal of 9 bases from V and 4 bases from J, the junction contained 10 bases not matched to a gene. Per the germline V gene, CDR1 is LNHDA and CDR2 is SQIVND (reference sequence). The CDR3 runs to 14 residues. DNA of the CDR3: TGTGCCAGCCAACGGGGGGGCCGTCCAGAGACCCAGTACTTC. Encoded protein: CASQRGGRPETQYF.

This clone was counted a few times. The CDR3 region is CAWSEQGEQYF. The CDR3 coding sequence is TGTGCCTGGAGTGAGCAGGGGGAGCAGTACTTC. The chain uses TRBV30 and TRBJ2-7, with TRBD1 as a possible D gene (6 bases). CDR1 and CDR2 (germline): GTSNPN, SVGIG (reference sequence). V was clipped by 1 base and J by 7 bases, with 8 bases between them. CDR3 length: 11 residues.

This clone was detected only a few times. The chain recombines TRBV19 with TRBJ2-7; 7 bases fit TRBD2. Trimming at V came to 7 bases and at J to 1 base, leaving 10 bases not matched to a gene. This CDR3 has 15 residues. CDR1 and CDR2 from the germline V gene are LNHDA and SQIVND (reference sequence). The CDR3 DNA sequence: TGTGCCAGTACTATCCAAGCGGGGCCTTCCTACGAGCAGTACTTC. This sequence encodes CASTIQAGPSYEQYF.

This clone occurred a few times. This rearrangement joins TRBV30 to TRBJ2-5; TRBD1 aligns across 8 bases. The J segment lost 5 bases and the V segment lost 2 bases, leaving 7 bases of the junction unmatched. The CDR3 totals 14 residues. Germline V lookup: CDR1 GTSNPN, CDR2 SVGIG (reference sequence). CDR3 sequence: CAWSRRDRLETQYF. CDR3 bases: TGTGCCTGGAGTAGGAGGGACAGGCTGGAGACCCAGTACTTC.

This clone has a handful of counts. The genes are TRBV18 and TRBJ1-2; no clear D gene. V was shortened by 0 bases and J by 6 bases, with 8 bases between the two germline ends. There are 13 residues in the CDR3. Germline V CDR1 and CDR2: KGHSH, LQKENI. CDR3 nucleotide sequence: TGTGCCAGCTCACCACCGTTGGAGAATGGCTACACCTTC. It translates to CASSPPLENGYTF.

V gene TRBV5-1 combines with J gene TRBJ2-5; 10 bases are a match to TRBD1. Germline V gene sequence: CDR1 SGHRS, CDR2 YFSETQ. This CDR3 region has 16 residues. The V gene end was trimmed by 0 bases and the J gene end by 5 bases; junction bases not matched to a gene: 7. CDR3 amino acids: CASSLVPRQGAETQYF. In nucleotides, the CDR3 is TGCGCCAGCAGCTTGGTACCTCGACAGGGGGCGGAGACCCAGTACTTC.

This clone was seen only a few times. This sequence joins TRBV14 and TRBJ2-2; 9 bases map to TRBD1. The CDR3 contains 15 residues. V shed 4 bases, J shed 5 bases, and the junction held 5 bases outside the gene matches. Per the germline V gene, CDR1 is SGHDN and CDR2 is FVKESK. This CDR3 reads CASSRNRGRTGELFF. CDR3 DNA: TGTGCCAGCAGCCGTAACAGGGGGCGGACCGGGGAGCTGTTTTTT. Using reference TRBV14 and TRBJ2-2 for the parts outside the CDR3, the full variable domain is EAGVTQFPSHSVIEKGQTVTLRCDPISGHDNLYWYRRVMGKEIKFLLHFVKESKQDESGMPNNRFLAERTGGTYSTLKVQPAELEDSGVYFCASSRNRGRTGELFFGEGSRLTVL.

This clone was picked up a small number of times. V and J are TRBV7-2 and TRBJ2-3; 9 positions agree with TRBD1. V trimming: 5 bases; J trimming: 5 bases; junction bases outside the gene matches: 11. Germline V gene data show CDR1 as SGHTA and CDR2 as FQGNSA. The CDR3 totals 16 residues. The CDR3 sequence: CASSTIPGQGLDTQYF. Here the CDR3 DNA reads TGTGCCAGCAGCACCATTCCGGGACAGGGATTAGATACGCAGTATTTT.

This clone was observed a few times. Here the CDR3 DNA reads TGTGCCAGCAGTCGGGACTCCGGCGGTGGCTATGGCTACACCTTC. Translated: CASSRDSGGGYGYTF. V usage is TRBV6-4 and J usage is TRBJ1-2; tentative D call: TRBD1 (5 bases). There are 15 residues in the CDR3. Germline V gene lookup returns CDR1 MRHNA and CDR2 SNTAGT. V dropped 5 bases and J dropped 4 bases, with 17 bases sitting between them.

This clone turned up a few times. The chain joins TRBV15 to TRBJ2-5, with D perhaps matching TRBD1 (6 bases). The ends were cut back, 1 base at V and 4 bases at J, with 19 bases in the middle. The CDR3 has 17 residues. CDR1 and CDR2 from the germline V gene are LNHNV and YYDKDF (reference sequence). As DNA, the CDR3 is TGTGCCACCAGCAGAGCAACAATAATAGGACAGCGAGAGACCCAGTACTTC. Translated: CATSRATIIGQRETQYF.

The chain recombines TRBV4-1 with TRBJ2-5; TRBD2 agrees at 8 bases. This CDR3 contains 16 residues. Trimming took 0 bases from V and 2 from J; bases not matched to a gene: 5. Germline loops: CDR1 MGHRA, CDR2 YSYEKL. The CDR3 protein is CASSQDTREAQETQYF. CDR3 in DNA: TGCGCCAGCAGCCAAGATACGCGGGAGGCACAAGAGACCCAGTACTTC.

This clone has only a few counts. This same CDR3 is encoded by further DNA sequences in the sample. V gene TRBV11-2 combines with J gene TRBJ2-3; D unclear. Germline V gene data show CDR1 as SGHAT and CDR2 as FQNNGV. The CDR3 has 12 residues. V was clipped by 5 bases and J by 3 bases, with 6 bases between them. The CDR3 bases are TGTGCCAGCAGCCCGACAACAGATACGCAGTATTTT. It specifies CASSPTTDTQYF. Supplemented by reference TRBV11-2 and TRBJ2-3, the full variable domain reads EAGVAQSPRYKIIEKRQSVAFWCNPISGHATLYWYQQILGQGPKLLIQFQNNGVVDDSQLPKDRFSAERLKGVDSTLKIQPAKLEDSAVYLCASSPTTDTQYFGPGTRLTVL.